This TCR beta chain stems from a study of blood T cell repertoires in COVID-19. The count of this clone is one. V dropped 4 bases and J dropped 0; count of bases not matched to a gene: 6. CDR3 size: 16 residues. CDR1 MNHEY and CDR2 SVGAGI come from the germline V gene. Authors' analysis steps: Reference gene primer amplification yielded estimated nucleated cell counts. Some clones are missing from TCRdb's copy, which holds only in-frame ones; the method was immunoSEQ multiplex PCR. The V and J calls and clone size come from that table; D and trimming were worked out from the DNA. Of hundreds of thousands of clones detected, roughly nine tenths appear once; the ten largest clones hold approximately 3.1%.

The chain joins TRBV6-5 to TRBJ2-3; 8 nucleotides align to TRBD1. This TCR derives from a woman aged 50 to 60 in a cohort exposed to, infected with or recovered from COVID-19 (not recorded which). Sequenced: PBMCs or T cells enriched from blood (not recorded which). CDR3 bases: TGTGCCAGCAGTTTATCCCAGGGGGCAAGCACAGATACGCAGTATTTT. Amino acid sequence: CASSLSQGASTDTQYF.